A selection of T cell receptor beta chains follows, all from one sample in a study of CD8+CD57+ T cells in acquired aplastic anemia. TCRdb independently ran MiXCR on the reads; one entry per CDR3 protein. The top ten hold under 0.95% of the sample, which has 400,000 to 600,000 distinct CDR3 sequences, over 25% seen once. Sequenced material: sorted CD4+, CD8+, or CD8+CD57+ T cells (not recorded which) from PBMCs. These receptors were taken from a human donor with aplastic anemia. Each CDR3 is given with its conserved first and last residue. A D gene is named only where the DNA matches it firmly. A clone size is listed for some rows: how often the clone was seen (once, few, many), or a class if it is expanded.

J,D,size,V,CDR3,DNA
TRBJ1-5,TRBD1,many,TRBV20-1,CSVKTGATNQPQHF,TGCAGTGTAAAGACAGGGGCAACAAATCAGCCCCAGCATTTT
TRBJ2-5,TRBD2,few,TRBV20-1,CGVAGVGETQYF,TGCGGGGTCGCGGGGGTAGGAGAGACCCAGTACTTC
TRBJ2-5,TRBD2,few,TRBV4-1,CASSQGLAGGPGETQYF,TGCGCCAGCAGCCAAGGACTAGCGGGAGGGCCCGGAGAGACCCAGTACTTC
TRBJ2-3,TRBD2,NA,TRBV20-1,CSASPGGAGGTDTQYF,TGCAGTGCTAGCCCCGGTGGAGCGGGGGGTACAGATACGCAGTATTTT
TRBJ2-4,NA,few,TRBV9,CASSVEGTKNIQYF,TGTGCCAGCAGCGTAGAAGGTACCAAAAACATTCAGTACTTC
TRBJ1-2,TRBD1,many,TRBV15,CATSRGGQNYGYTF,TGTGCCACCAGCAGAGGGGGACAGAACTATGGCTACACCTTC
TRBJ2-7,NA,many,TRBV7-8,CATQRDKGGYEQYF,TGTGCCACCCAGAGGGACAAGGGAGGCTACGAGCAGTACTTC
TRBJ1-2,TRBD1,many,TRBV20-1,CSANRQGLGYTF,TGCAGTGCGAACAGACAGGGGCTGGGCTACACCTTC
TRBJ1-2,NA,NA,TRBV18,CASSPPRQKDTYGYTF,TGTGCCAGCTCACCACCGCGACAGAAAGATACCTATGGCTACACCTTC
TRBJ2-1,TRBD2,NA,TRBV14,CASSQAVPSGSNNEQFF,TGTGCCAGCAGCCAAGCCGTACCTAGCGGATCAAACAATGAGCAGTTCTTC
TRBJ1-2,NA,NA,TRBV4-1,CASSQVGMFYGYTF,TGCGCCAGCAGCCAAGTGGGAATGTTCTATGGCTACACCTTC